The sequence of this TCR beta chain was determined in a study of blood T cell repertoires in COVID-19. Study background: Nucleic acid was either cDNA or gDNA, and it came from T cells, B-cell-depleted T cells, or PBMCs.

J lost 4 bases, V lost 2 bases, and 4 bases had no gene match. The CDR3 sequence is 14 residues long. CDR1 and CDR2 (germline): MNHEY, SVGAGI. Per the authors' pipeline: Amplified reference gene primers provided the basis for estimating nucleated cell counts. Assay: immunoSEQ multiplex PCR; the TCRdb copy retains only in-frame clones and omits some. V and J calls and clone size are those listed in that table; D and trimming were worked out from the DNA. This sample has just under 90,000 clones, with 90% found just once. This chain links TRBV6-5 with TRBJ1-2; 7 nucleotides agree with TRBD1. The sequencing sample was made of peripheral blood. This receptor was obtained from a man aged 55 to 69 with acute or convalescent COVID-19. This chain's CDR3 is CASSYRWDSYGYTF. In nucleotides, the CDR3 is TGTGCCAGCAGTTACCGTTGGGACAGCTATGGCTACACCTTC.